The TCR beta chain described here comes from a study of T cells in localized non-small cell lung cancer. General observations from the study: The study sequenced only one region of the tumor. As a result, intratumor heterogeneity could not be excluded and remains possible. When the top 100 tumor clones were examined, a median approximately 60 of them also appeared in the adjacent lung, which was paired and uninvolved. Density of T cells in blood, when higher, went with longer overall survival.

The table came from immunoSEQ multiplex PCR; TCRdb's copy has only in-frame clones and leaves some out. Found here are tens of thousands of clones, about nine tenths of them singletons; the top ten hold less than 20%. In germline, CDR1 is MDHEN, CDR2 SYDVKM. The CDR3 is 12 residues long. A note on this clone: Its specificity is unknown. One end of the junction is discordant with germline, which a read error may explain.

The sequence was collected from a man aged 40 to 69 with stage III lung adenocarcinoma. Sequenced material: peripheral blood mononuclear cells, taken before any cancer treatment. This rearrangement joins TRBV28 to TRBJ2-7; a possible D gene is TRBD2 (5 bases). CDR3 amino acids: CASSLPGRNIDF. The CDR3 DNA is TGTGCCAGCAGTTTACCGGGAAGAAATATAGACTTC.